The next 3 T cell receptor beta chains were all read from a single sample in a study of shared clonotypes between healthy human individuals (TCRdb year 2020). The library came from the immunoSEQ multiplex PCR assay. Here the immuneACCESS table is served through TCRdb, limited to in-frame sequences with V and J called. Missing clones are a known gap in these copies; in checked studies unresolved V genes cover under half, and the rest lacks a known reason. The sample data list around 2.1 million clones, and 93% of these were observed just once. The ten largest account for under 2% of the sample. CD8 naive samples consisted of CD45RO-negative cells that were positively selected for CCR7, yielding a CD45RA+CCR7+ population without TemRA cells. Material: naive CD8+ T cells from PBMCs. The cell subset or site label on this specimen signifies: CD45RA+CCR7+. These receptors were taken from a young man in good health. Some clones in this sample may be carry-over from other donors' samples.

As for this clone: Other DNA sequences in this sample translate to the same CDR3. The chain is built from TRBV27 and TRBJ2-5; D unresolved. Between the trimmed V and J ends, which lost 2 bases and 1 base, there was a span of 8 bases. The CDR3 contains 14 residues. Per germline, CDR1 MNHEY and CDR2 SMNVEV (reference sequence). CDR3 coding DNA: TGTGCCAGCAGTTTACTGAACAGCCAAGAGACCCAGTACTTC. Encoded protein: CASSLLNSQETQYF.

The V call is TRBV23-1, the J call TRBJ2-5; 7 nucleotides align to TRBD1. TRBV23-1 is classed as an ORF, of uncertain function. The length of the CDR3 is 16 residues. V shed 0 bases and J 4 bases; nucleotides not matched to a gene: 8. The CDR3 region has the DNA TGCGCCAGCAGTCAATCTAGGGGGCGCGCGTTAGAGACCCAGTACTTC. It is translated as CASSQSRGRALETQYF.

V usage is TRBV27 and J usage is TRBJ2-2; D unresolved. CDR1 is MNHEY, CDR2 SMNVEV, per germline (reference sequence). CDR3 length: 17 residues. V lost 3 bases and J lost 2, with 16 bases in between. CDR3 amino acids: CASSFLGTLLNTGELFF. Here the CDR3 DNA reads TGTGCCAGCAGTTTTTTAGGTACACTTCTTAACACCGGGGAGCTGTTTTTT.